These 14 T cell receptor beta chains originate from one sample sequenced in a study of T cell responses to AZD1222 COVID-19 vaccine. The data were produced by immunoSEQ multiplex PCR, yet TCRdb's version contains in-frame clones alone and is incomplete. Seen here are around 180,000 clones, just under 90% observed once, and the top ten hold 5% to 7.5%. This specimen consisted of peripheral blood, obtained on day 0 of AZD1222 vaccination. These TCRs come from an adult in good health.

The chain's CDR3 is CASSESGARSYNEQFF. CDR3 DNA sequence: TGTGCCAGCAGTGAAAGCGGGGCCCGCTCCTACAATGAGCAGTTCTTC. The J gene is TRBJ2-1, the V gene TRBV25-1; 7 bases fit TRBD2. V shed 2 bases and J 0 bases; nucleotides not matched to a gene: 4. Germline V gene data show CDR1 as MGHDK and CDR2 as SYGVNS. The CDR3 runs 16 residues.

This sequence joins TRBV5-1 and TRBJ1-2, with 7 positions matching TRBD1. V was pared by 2 bases and J by 8 bases, with 6 bases of the junction left unmatched. Germline V gene data show CDR1 as SGHRS and CDR2 as YFSETQ. The CDR3 contains 13 residues. The CDR3 DNA is TGCGCCAGCAGCTTATCAGGGGGGTACGGCTACACCTTC. Translation: CASSLSGGYGYTF.

The chain uses TRBV3-1 (or the pseudogene TRBV3-2) and TRBJ1-1; D is possibly TRBD1 (6 bases). Trimming took off 1 base at V and 3 bases at J, with 9 bases between the two ends. This CDR3 is built from 14 residues. Germline V gene lookup returns CDR1 LGHDT and CDR2 YNNKEL (reference sequence). This chain's CDR3 is CASSQAGGHTEAFF. The CDR3, as DNA: TGTGCCAGCAGCCAAGCGGGGGGGCACACTGAAGCTTTCTTT.

CDR3 coding DNA: TGTGCCAGCAGTTTCGCCTCGACAGGGTACTATGGCTACACCTTC. Amino acids: CASSFASTGYYGYTF. This chain connects TRBV28 to TRBJ1-2; 7 bases are shared with TRBD1. The germline gives CDR1 MDHEN, CDR2 SYDVKM. CDR3 length: 15 amino acids. V lost 3 bases, J lost 3 bases, and 7 bases stayed unmatched.

CDR3 loop: CSVVLWGEKLFF. The CDR3 DNA sequence: TGCAGCGTTGTTCTTTGGGGAGAAAAACTGTTTTTT. The chain carries TRBV29-1 and TRBJ1-4; D is ambiguous. The germline CDR1 and CDR2 sequences are SQVTM and ANQGSEA. The CDR3 runs to 12 residues. The V end lost 4 bases, the J end lost 8 bases, and 11 bases lay between the germline ends.

The V call is TRBV24-1, the J call TRBJ1-5; D is unresolved. V lost 9 bases and J lost 0, with 8 bases in between. The CDR3 extends over 13 amino acids. From germline, CDR1 is KGHDR and CDR2 SFDVKD. CDR3: CATLTNSNQPQHF. DNA for the CDR3: TGTGCCACCTTAACTAATAGCAATCAGCCCCAGCATTTT.

This clone is a singleton in its sample. This chain connects TRBV7-2 to TRBJ2-7, with a weak D call TRBD1 (6 bases). Trimming pared 0 bases from V and 2 bases from J, leaving 11 bases between. CDR1 is SGHTA, CDR2 FQGNSA, per germline. There are 15 residues in the CDR3. CDR3 protein: CASSLAAGETYEQYF. In DNA, the CDR3 is TGTGCCAGCAGCTTAGCGGCAGGGGAGACCTACGAGCAGTACTTC.

The rearrangement uses TRBV24-1 and TRBJ1-2, with 9 bases identical to TRBD1. In germline, CDR1 is KGHDR, CDR2 SFDVKD. The V and J ends lost 6 bases and 7 bases, in that order; junction bases with no gene match: 8. This CDR3 has 14 amino acids. The chain's CDR3 is CATSQPGQGSGYTF. Written as DNA, the CDR3 is TGTGCCACCAGTCAACCGGGACAGGGAAGTGGCTACACCTTC.

The genes are TRBV11-2 and TRBJ2-5, with D possibly TRBD1 on 6 matching bases. CDR3 length equals 15 residues. Germline CDR1 reads SGHAT; CDR2 reads FQNNGV. V was trimmed by 6 bases and J by 1 base, leaving 15 bases between them. CDR3 sequence: CASRAIRGFQETQYF. The CDR3 DNA reads TGTGCCAGCAGAGCTATTAGGGGGTTCCAAGAGACCCAGTACTTC.

The V call is TRBV2, the J call TRBJ2-1, with D unclear. V was cut by 6 bases and J by 9 bases, with 18 bases left in between. Germline CDR1 SNHLY, CDR2 FYNNEI. This CDR3 is built from 14 residues. CDR3 loop: CASRAVTDIGEQFF. CDR3 coding DNA: TGTGCCAGCAGAGCAGTGACCGACATCGGTGAGCAGTTCTTC. Drawing the rest from reference TRBV2 and TRBJ2-1, the complete variable domain is EPEVTQTPSHQVTQMGQEVILRCVPISNHLYFYWYRQILGQKVEFLVSFYNNEISEKSEIFDDQFSVERPDGSNFTLKIRSTKLEDSAMYFCASRAVTDIGEQFFGPGTRLTVL.

The rearrangement joins TRBV19 to TRBJ2-7, with 11 bases aligning to TRBD1. Germline trimming cut 3 bases from V and 5 bases from J; bases unmatched to any gene: 9. The CDR3 runs to 16 residues. Germline V CDR1 and CDR2: LNHDA, SQIVND (reference sequence). In DNA form, the CDR3 reads TGTGCCAGTAGTATGGGGACCGGGACAGGGGGGGACGAGCAGTACTTC. It specifies CASSMGTGTGGDEQYF.

A single count supports this clone. The chain joins TRBV4-3 to TRBJ1-6; no firm D call. The CDR3 loop spans 14 amino acids. Germline CDR1 is LGHNA and CDR2 is YSLEER. V was cut by 0 bases and J by 10 bases, with 10 bases left in between. The DNA of the CDR3 is TGCGCCAGCAGCCAAGAGAGGGCTCCGTCACCCCTCCACTTT. Encoded protein: CASSQERAPSPLHF.

The chain carries TRBV28 and TRBJ1-4; TRBD1 might be the D (5 bases). The CDR3 runs 12 residues. The V gene lost 10 bases and the J gene lost 8 bases, with 14 bases spanning the gap. Germline CDR1 and CDR2: MDHEN and SYDVKM. CDR3 in amino acids: CAIQGSREKLFF. As DNA, the CDR3 is TGTGCCATCCAGGGTAGTCGCGAAAAACTGTTTTTT. The whole variable domain, filled in from reference TRBV28 and TRBJ1-4, reads DVKVTQSSRYLVKRTGEKVFLECVQDMDHENMFWYRQDPGLGLRLIYFSYDVKMKEKGDIPEGYSVSREKKERFSLILESASTNQTSMYLCAIQGSREKLFFGSGTQLSVL.

This clone was seen just once. The J gene is TRBJ1-2, the V gene TRBV28, with 7 bases aligning to TRBD1. The CDR3 spans 17 residues. From germline, CDR1 is MDHEN and CDR2 SYDVKM. The ends lost 6 bases at V and 1 base at J; junction bases unmatched: 14. The CDR3 is CASRKEPGQILNYGYTF. Written as DNA, the CDR3 is TGTGCCAGCAGGAAAGAGCCGGGACAGATACTTAACTATGGCTACACCTTC.